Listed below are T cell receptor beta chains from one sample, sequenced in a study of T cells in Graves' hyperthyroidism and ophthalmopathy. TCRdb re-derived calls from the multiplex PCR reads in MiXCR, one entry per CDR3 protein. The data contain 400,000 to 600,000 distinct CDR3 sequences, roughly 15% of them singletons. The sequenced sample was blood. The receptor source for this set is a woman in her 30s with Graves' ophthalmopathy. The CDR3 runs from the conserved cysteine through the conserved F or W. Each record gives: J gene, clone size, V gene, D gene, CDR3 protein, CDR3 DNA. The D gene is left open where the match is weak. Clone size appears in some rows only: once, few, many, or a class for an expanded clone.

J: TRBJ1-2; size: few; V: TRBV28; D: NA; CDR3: CASSSPSGTYGYTF; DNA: TGTGCCAGCAGTTCCCCGTCGGGTACCTATGGCTACACCTTC
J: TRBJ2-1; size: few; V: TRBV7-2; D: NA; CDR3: CASSLPPKDEQFF; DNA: TGTGCCAGCAGCTTACCACCTAAGGATGAGCAGTTCTTC
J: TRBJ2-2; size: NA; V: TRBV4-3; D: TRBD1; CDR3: CASSLGQAYTGELFF; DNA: TGCGCCAGCAGCCTTGGACAGGCCTACACCGGGGAGCTGTTTTTT
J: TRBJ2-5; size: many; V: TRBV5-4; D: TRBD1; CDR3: CASSLGTGIETQYF; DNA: TGTGCCAGCAGCTTGGGGACAGGGATAGAGACCCAGTACTTC
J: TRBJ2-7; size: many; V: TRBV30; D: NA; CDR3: CAWRGASVYYEQYF; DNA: TGTGCCTGGAGGGGGGCTAGCGTCTACTACGAGCAGTACTTC
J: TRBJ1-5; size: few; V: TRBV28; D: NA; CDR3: CASSLETDNQPQHF; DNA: TGTGCCAGCAGTTTAGAGACAGACAATCAGCCCCAGCATTTT
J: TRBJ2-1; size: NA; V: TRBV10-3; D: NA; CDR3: CAISEFSQEFNEQFF; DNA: TGTGCCATCAGTGAGTTTTCACAAGAGTTTAATGAGCAGTTCTTC
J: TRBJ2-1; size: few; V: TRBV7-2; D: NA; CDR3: CASSLTLGPDNEQFF; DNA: TGTGCCAGCAGCTTGACCCTGGGGCCGGACAATGAGCAGTTCTTC
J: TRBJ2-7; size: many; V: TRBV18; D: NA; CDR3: CASSQRASSYEQYF; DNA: TGTGCCAGCTCACAAAGGGCTAGCTCCTACGAGCAGTACTTC
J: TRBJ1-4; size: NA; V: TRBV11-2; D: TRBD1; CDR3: CASSLTGASEKLFF; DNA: TGTGCCAGCAGCTTGACAGGGGCTAGTGAAAAACTGTTTTTT
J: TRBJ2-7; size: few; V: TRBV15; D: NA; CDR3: CATSRDKGRVNEQYF; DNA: TGTGCCACCAGCAGAGATAAAGGCAGGGTGAACGAGCAGTACTTC
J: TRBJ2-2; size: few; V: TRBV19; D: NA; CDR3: CASSIFGISTGELFF; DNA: TGTGCCAGTAGTATATTTGGTATTTCCACCGGGGAGCTGTTTTTT
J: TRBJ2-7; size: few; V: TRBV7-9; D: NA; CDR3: CASSFSTNEQYF; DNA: TGTGCCAGCAGCTTTAGTACTAACGAGCAGTACTTC
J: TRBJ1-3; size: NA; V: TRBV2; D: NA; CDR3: CASGGFRGGNTIYF; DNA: TGTGCCAGCGGCGGTTTCAGGGGTGGAAACACCATATATTTT
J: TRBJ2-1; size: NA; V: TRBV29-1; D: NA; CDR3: CSARVDSYNEQFF; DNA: TGCAGCGCCAGGGTTGACTCCTACAATGAGCAGTTCTTC
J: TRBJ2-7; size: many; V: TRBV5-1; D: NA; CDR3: CASSLRPGGGYEQYF; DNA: TGCGCCAGCAGCTTGCGTCCCGGGGGCGGCTACGAGCAGTACTTC
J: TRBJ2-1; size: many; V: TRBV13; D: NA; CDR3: CASSPLYGEQFF; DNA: TGTGCCAGCAGCCCGCTATACGGGGAGCAGTTCTTC
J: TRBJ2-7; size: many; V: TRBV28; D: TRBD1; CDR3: CASSPYQGASYEQYF; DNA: TGTGCCAGCAGTCCATACCAGGGGGCCTCCTACGAGCAGTACTTC
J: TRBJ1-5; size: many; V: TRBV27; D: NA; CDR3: CASSPTGVNQPQHF; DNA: TGTGCCAGCAGTCCGACGGGGGTCAATCAGCCCCAGCATTTT
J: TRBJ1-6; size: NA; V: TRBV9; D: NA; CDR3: CASSARDKSSYNSPLHF; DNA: TGTGCCAGCAGCGCTCGGGACAAGAGCTCCTATAATTCACCCCTCCACTTT